Included here is one T cell receptor (beta chain) sequence, with context. These data are taken from a study of tumor-infiltrating lymphocytes in primary liver carcinoma. It was from approximately 20-30 mg of unsorted bulk tissue that RNA and DNA were co-extracted. A primer in the constant region served to generate TCR beta cDNA from approximately 460 ng of total RNA. Three nested multiplex PCR rounds of slightly modified ARM-PCR generated TCR beta libraries. Rounds one and two of PCR, each of 10 cycles, were primed with TRBV1-TRBV30 forward primers and a C-beta reverse primer. In TCRdb, the multiplex PCR reads were re-called with MiXCR into one record per CDR3 protein. The sample includes some 120,000 distinct CDR3 sequences, 55% to 75% seen only once; the top ten take around 8.2%. CDR1 SQVTM and CDR2 ANQGSEA come from the germline V gene. The CDR3 length is 14 residues. The trim removed 7 bases at V and 7 bases at J, leaving 10 bases unmatched.

Sequencing was performed on liver tumor tissue from sampling region 3. This sample's subset: tumor region T3, left-lateral pole. V and J are TRBV29-1 and TRBJ2-1, with 10 bases identical to TRBD2. The clonotype was recovered from a woman aged 60-75 years with primary liver carcinoma and hepatitis B virus infection. CDR3 bases: TGCAGCGCTGGGCTAGCGGGAGTAAGAAATGAGCAGTTCTTC. Amino acid sequence: CSAGLAGVRNEQFF.